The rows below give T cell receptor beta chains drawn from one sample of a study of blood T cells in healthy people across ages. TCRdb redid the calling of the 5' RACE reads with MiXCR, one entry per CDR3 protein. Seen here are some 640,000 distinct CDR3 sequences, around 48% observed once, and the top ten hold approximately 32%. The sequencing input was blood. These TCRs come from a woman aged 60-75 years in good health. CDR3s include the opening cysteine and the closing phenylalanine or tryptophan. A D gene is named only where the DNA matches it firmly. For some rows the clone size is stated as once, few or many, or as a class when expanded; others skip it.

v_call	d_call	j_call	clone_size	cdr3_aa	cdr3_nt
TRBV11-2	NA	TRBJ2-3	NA	CTSSLEDTQYF	TGTACCAGCAGCTTAGAAGATACGCAGTATTTT
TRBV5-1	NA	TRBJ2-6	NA	CASSIRVSGANVLTF	TGCGCCAGCAGCATCAGGGTTTCCGGGGCCAACGTCCTGACTTTC
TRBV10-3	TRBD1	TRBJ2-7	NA	CAIRATGGSYEQYF	TGTGCCATCAGAGCTACAGGGGGCTCCTACGAGCAGTACTTC
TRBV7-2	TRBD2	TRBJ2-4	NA	CASSLVSGIAKNIQYF	TGTGCCAGCAGCTTAGTTAGCGGGATAGCCAAAAACATTCAGTACTTC
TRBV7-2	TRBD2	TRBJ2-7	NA	CASSLGTSGGGYEQYF	TGTGCCAGCAGCTTAGGCACTAGCGGGGGGGGCTACGAGCAGTACTTC
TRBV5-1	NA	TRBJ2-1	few	CASSLVLNEQFF	TGTGCCAGCAGTTTGGTGTTGAATGAGCAGTTCTTC
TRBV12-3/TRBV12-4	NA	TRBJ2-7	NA	CASSLFVEASSEQYF	TGTGCCAGCAGTTTATTTGTGGAGGCTTCGAGTGAGCAGTACTTC
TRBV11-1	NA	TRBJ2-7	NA	CASSMGPFLDSEQYF	TGTGCCAGCAGCATGGGACCCTTTCTGGACTCGGAGCAGTACTTC
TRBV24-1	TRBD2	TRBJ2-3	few	CASQPSGSTDTQYF	TGTGCCTCACAACCTAGCGGGAGCACAGATACGCAGTATTTT
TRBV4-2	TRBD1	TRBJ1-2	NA	CASSPRDRAPYYGYTF	TGTGCCAGCAGCCCTCGAGACAGGGCCCCCTACTATGGCTACACCTTC
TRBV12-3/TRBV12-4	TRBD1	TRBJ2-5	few	CASSPEDRQETQYF	TGTGCCAGCAGTCCGGAGGACAGGCAAGAGACCCAGTACTTC
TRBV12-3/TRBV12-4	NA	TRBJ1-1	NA	CASSVRDTDTEAFF	TGTGCCAGCAGTGTTCGGGACACCGACACTGAAGCTTTCTTT
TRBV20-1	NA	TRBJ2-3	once	CSARSPPSGEVGRVEQYF	TGCAGTGCTAGATCCCCCCCCTCGGGGGAGGTAGGGAGAGTAGAGCAGTATTTT
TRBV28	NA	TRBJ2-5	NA	CASSGREAQYF	TGTGCCAGCAGTGGTCGAGAGGCCCAGTACTTC
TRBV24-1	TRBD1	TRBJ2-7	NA	CATSPRDRDPYEQYF	TGTGCCACCAGCCCCCGGGACAGGGACCCCTACGAGCAGTACTTC
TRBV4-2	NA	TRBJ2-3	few	CASSRRGPAGERDTQYF	TGTGCCAGCAGCCGGAGGGGGCCTGCAGGAGAGAGAGATACGCAGTATTTT
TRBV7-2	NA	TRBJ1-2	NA	CASSLGGSSNYGYTF	TGTGCCAGCAGCCTTGGTGGCAGCTCTAACTATGGCTACACCTTC
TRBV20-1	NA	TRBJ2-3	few	CSAEGAGRESTQYF	TGCAGTGCCGAGGGGGCGGGGAGGGAGAGTACGCAGTATTTT
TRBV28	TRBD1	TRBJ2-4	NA	CASRSGGFRTKNIQYF	TGTGCCAGTCGTTCAGGGGGCTTTAGAACCAAAAACATTCAGTACTTC
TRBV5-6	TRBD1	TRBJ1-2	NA	CASSLRQGRGGYTF	TGTGCCAGCAGCCTCCGACAGGGGCGTGGTGGCTACACCTTC
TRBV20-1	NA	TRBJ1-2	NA	CSAQTTNYGYTF	TGCAGTGCTCAGACAACCAACTATGGCTACACCTTC
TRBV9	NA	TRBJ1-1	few	CASSVGGSTEAFF	TGTGCCAGCAGCGTAGGTGGGTCCACTGAAGCTTTCTTT
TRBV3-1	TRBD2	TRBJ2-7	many	CASSQVATGGSEQYF	TGTGCCAGCAGCCAAGTTGCGACGGGAGGTAGCGAGCAGTACTTC
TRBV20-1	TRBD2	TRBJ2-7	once	CSARATLAVAFESYNEQYF	TGCAGTGCTAGAGCCACACTAGCGGTAGCCTTCGAATCCTACAATGAGCAGTACTTC
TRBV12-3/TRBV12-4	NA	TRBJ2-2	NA	CASGRGTGELFF	TGTGCCAGCGGTAGGGGGACCGGGGAGCTGTTTTTT
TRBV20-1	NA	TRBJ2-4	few	CSARGDMIKNIQYF	TGCAGTGCTAGAGGGGACATGATAAAAAACATTCAGTACTTC
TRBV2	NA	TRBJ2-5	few	CASSLLTLIRGTQYF	TGTGCCAGCAGCTTACTAACCCTAATCCGGGGGACCCAGTACTTC
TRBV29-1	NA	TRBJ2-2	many	CSVISDRNTGELFF	TGCAGCGTTATATCCGACCGTAACACCGGGGAGCTGTTTTTT
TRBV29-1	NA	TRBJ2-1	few	CSVEDSRGSSYNEQFF	TGCAGCGTTGAAGATTCCCGGGGGAGCTCCTACAATGAGCAGTTCTTC
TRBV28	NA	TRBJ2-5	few	CASSRAGTVETQYF	TGTGCCAGCAGTAGGGCAGGGACTGTAGAGACCCAGTACTTC
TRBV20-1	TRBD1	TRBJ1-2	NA	CSARDPGQGAPGYTF	TGCAGTGCTAGAGATCCGGGACAGGGGGCTCCTGGCTACACCTTC
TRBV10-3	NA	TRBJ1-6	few	CASNARQDDGSPLHF	TGTGCCTCCAACGCGAGGCAGGATGACGGTTCACCCCTCCACTTT
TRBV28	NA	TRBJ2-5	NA	CASSPSGPETQYF	TGTGCCAGCAGTCCCTCGGGCCCCGAGACCCAGTACTTC
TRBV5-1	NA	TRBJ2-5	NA	CASSVGVEETQYF	TGCGCCAGCAGCGTGGGGGTCGAAGAGACCCAGTACTTC
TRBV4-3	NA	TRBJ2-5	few	CASSQDLAQETQYF	TGCGCCAGCAGTCAAGATTTAGCACAAGAGACCCAGTACTTC
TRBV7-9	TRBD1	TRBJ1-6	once	CAGSSGQGHSPLHF	TGTGCCGGCAGTTCTGGACAGGGACACTCACCCCTCCACTTT
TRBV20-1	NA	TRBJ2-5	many	CSAPQGGKETQYF	TGCAGTGCGCCCCAGGGGGGTAAAGAGACCCAGTACTTC
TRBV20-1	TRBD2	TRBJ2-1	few	CSAMGLAGRGEQFF	TGCAGTGCTATGGGACTAGCGGGAAGGGGAGAGCAGTTCTTC
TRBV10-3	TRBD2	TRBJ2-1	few	CAISGTSGSNEQFF	TGTGCCATCAGCGGGACTAGCGGGAGCAATGAGCAGTTCTTC
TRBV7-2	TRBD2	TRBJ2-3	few	CASSTGGNRADTQYF	TGTGCCAGCAGCACGGGGGGGAATCGGGCAGATACGCAGTATTTT
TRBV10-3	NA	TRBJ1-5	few	CAISESGGNQPQHF	TGTGCCATCAGTGAGTCTGGCGGTAATCAGCCCCAGCATTTT
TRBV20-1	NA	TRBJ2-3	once	CSGRYADSTDTQYF	TGCAGTGGGCGGTATGCGGATAGCACAGATACGCAGTATTTT
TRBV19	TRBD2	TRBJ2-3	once	CASTPRGDFTDTQYF	TGTGCCAGTACTCCTCGGGGGGACTTCACAGATACGCAGTATTTT
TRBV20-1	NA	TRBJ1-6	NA	CSAREDWGNSPLHF	TGCAGTGCTAGGGAGGACTGGGGGAATTCACCCCTCCACTTT